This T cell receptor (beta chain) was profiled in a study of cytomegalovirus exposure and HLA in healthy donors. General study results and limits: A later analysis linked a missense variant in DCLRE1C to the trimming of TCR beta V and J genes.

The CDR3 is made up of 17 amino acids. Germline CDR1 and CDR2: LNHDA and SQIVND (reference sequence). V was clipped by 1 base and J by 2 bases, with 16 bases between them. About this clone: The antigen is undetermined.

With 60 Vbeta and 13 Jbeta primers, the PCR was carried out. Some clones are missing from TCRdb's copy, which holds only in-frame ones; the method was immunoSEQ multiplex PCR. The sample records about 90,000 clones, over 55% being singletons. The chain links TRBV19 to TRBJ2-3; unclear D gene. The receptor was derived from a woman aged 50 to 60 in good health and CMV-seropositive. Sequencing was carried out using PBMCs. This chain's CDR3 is CASSIAPSWRITDTQYF. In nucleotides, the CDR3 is TGTGCCAGTAGTATAGCCCCGAGCTGGCGGATCACAGATACGCAGTATTTT.